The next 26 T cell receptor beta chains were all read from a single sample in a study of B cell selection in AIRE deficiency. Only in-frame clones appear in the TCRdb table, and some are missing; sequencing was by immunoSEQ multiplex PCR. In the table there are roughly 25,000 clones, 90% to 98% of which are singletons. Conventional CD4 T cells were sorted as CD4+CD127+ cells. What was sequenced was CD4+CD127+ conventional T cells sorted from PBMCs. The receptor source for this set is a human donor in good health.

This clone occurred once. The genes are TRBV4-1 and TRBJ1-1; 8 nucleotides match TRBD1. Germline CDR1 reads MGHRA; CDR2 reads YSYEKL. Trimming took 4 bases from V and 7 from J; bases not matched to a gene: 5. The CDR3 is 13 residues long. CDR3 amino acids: CASSPQGASEAFF. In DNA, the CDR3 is TGCGCCAGCAGCCCGCAGGGGGCGAGTGAAGCTTTCTTT.

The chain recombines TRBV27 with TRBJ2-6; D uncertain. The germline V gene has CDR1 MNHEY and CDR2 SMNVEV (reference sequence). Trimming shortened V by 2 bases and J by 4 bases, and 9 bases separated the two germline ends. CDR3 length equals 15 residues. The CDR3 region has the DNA TGTGCCAGCAGTTTAATTGTTCCCGGGGCCAACGTCCTGACTTTC. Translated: CASSLIVPGANVLTF.

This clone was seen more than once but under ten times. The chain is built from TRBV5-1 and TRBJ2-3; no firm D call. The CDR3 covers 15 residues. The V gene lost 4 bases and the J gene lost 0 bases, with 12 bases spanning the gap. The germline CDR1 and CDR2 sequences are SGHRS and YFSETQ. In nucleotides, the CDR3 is TGCGCCAGCAGCCCCGTAGTTGGTAGCACAGATACGCAGTATTTT. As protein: CASSPVVGSTDTQYF.

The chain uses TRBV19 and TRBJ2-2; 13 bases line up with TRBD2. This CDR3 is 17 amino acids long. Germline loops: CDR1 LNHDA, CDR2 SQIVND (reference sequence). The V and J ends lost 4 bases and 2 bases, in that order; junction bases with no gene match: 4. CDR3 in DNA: TGTGCCAGTAGTACAGGACTAGCGGGAGACAACACCGGGGAGCTGTTTTTT. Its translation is CASSTGLAGDNTGELFF.

The DNA for the CDR3 is TGTGCCAGCGGAACCCCGGGACAGGGCGCAGATACGCAGTATTTT. This encodes CASGTPGQGADTQYF. The chain couples TRBV28 to TRBJ2-3, with TRBD1 identical over 9 bases. Germline-derived CDR1 and CDR2 are MDHEN and SYDVKM. V shed 8 bases and J 4 bases; nucleotides not matched to a gene: 10. This CDR3 region has 15 residues.

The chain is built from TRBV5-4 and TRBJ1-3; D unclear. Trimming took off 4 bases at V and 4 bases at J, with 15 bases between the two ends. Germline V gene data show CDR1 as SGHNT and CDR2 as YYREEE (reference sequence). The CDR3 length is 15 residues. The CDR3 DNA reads TGTGCCAGCAGCCAAGATAAAGGGTCGGGAAACACCATATATTTT. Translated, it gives CASSQDKGSGNTIYF.

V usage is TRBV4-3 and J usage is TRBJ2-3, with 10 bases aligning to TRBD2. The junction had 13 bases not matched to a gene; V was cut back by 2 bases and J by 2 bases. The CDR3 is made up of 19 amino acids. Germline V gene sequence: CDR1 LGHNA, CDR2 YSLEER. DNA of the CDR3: TGCGCCAGCAGCCAAAAAAGATTCGGGACTAGCGACCCCACAGATACGCAGTATTTT. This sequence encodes CASSQKRFGTSDPTDTQYF.

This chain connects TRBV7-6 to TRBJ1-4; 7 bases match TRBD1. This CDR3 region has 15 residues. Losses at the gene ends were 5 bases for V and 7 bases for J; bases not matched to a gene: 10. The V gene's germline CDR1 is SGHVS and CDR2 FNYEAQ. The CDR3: CASSLLGQLGEKLFF. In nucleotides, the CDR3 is TGTGCCAGCAGCCTATTGGGACAGCTTGGTGAAAAACTGTTTTTT.

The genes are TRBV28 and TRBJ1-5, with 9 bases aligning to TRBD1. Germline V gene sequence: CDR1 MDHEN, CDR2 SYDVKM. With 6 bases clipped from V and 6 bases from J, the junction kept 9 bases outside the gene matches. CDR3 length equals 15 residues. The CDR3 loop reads CASRSTGTGTQPQHF. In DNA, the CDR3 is TGTGCCAGCAGATCGACCGGGACAGGGACTCAGCCCCAGCATTTT.

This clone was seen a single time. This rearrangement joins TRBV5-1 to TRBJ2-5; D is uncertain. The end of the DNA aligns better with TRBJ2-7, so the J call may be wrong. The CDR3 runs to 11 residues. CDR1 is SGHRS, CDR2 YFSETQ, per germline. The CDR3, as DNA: TGCGCCAGCGGAATTGGCTACGAGCAGTACTTC. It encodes CASGIGYEQYF.

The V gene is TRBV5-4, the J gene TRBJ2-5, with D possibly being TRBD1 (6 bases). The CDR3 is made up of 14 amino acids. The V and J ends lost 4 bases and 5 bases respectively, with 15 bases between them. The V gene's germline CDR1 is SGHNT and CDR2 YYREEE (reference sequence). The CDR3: CASSGGQSAETQYF. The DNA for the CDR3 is TGTGCCAGCAGCGGGGGCCAATCGGCTGAGACCCAGTACTTC. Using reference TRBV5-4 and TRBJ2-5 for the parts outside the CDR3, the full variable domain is ETGVTQSPTHLIKTRGQQVTLRCSSQSGHNTVSWYQQALGQGPQFIFQYYREEENGRGNFPPRFSGLQFPNYSSELNVNALELDDSALYLCASSGGQSAETQYFGPGTRLLVL.

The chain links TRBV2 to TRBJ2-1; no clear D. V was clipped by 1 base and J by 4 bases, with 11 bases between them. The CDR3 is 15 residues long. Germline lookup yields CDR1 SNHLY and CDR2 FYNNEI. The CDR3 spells CASSEDQIGYNEQFF. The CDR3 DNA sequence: TGTGCCAGCAGTGAAGACCAGATTGGGTACAATGAGCAGTTCTTC. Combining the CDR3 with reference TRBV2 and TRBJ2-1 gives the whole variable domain EPEVTQTPSHQVTQMGQEVILRCVPISNHLYFYWYRQILGQKVEFLVSFYNNEISEKSEIFDDQFSVERPDGSNFTLKIRSTKLEDSAMYFCASSEDQIGYNEQFFGPGTRLTVL.

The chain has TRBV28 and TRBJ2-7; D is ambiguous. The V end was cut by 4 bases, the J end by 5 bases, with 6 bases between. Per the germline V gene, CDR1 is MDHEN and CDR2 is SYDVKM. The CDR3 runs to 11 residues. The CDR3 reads CASSSPDEQYF. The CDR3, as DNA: TGTGCCAGCAGTTCTCCCGACGAGCAGTACTTC.

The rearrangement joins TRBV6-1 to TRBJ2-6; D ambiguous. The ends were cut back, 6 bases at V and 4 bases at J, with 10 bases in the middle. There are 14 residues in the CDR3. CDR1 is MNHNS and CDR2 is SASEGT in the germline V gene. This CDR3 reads CASRTRTGANVLTF. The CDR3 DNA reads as TGTGCCAGCAGGACTCGGACCGGGGCCAACGTCCTGACTTTC.

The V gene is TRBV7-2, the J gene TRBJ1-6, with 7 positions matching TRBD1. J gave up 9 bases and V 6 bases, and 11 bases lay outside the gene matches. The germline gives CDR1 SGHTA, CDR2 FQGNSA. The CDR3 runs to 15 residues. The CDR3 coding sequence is TGTGCCAGCAGGTTACCTGGGACAGTCGTTTCACCCCTCCACTTT. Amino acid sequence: CASRLPGTVVSPLHF.

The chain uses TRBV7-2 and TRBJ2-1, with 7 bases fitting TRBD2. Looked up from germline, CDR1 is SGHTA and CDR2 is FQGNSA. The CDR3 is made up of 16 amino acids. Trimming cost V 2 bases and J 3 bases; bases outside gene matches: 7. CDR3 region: CASSLRASGVYNEQFF. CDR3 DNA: TGTGCCAGCAGCTTACGGGCTAGCGGAGTCTACAATGAGCAGTTCTTC.

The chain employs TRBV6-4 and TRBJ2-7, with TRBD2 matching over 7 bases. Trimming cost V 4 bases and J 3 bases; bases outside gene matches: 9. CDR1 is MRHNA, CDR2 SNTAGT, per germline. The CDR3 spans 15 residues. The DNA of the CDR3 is TGTGCCAGCAGTGTCGAGACGGGGGGACTCTACGAGCAGTACTTC. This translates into CASSVETGGLYEQYF.

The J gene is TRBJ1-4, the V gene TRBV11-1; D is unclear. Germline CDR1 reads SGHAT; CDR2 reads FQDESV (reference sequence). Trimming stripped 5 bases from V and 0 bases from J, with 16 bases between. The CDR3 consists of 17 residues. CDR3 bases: TGTGCCAGCAGCCTGGACGGACCCTTCGCAACTAATGAAAAACTGTTTTTT. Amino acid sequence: CASSLDGPFATNEKLFF.

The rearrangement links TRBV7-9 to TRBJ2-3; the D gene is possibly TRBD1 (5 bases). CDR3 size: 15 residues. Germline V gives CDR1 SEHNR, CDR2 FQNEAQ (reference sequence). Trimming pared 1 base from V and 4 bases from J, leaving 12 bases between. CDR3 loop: CASSLDGRVADTQYF. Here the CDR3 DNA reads TGTGCCAGCAGCTTAGATGGCAGGGTCGCAGATACGCAGTATTTT.

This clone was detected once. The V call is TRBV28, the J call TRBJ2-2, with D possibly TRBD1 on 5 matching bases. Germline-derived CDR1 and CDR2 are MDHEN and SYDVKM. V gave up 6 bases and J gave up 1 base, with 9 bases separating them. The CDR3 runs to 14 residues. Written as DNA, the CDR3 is TGTGCCAGCAGCGACAGTCGGAACACCGGGGAGCTGTTTTTT. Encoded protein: CASSDSRNTGELFF.

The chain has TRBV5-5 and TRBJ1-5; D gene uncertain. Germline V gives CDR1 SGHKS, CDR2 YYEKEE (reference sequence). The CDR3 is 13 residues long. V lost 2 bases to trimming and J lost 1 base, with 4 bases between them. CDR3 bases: TGTGCCAGCAGCTTCGGAAGCAATCAGCCCCAGCATTTT. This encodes CASSFGSNQPQHF.

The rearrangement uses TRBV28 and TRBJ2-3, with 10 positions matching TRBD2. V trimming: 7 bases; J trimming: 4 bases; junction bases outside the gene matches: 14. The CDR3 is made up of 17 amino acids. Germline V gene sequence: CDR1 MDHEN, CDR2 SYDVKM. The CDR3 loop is CASTHPGASGSPDTQYF. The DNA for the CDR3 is TGTGCCAGCACCCATCCAGGGGCTAGCGGGAGTCCAGATACGCAGTATTTT.

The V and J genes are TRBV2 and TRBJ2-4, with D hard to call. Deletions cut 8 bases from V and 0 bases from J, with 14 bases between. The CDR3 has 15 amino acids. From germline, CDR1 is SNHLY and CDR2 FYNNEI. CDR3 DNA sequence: TGTGCCAGCCTCGGATCGATACTAGCCAAAAACATTCAGTACTTC. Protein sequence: CASLGSILAKNIQYF.

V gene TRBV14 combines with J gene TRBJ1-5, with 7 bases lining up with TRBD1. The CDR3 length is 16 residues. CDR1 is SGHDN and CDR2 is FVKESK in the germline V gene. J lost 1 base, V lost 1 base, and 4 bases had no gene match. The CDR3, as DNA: TGTGCCAGCAGCCAAGTTCGCAGGGGGAGCAATCAGCCCCAGCATTTT. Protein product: CASSQVRRGSNQPQHF.

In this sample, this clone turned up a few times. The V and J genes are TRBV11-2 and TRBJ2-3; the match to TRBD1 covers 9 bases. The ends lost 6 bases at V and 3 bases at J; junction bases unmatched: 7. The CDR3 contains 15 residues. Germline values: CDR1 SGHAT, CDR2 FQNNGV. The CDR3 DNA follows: TGTGCCAGCAGTGGACAGGGGTTGGGGACAGATACGCAGTATTTT. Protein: CASSGQGLGTDTQYF. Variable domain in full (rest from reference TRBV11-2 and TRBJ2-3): EAGVAQSPRYKIIEKRQSVAFWCNPISGHATLYWYQQILGQGPKLLIQFQNNGVVDDSQLPKDRFSAERLKGVDSTLKIQPAKLEDSAVYLCASSGQGLGTDTQYFGPGTRLTVL.

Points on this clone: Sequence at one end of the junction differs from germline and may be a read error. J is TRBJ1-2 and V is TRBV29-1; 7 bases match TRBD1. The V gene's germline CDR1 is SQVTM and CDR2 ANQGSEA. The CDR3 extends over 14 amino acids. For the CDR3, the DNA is TGCAGCGTCGAAGACAGGGCAGTTAACTATGGCTACACCTTC. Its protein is CSVEDRAVNYGYTF.